This T cell receptor (beta chain) is from a study of beta chain features in type 1 diabetes. The wider study: Age, gender and cell yields were alike across patients and healthy donors.

Study results and caveats: People with Type 1 diabetes carried modestly yet significantly shorter TCRB CDR3s in all four CD4+ subsets. Cells expressing TCR highly could be over-represented by cDNA sequencing.

The authors reverse transcribed all of the isolated RNA, so sequencing captured expressed TCRB transcripts. The assay was immunoSEQ multiplex PCR, and TCRdb's table has in-frame clones only and misses some. The table lists about 930,000 clones, roughly a sixth of them singletons. Purity of each sorted population was above 98%. This clone has more than one count but fewer than ten. Antigen: not known. The V gene lost 0 bases and the J gene lost 0 bases, with 8 bases spanning the gap. CDR1 is LGHNA and CDR2 is YSLEER in the germline V gene. The CDR3 length is 16 residues. V gene TRBV4-3 combines with J gene TRBJ1-4; no clear D gene. Material: naive CD4+ T cells from blood. The TCR sequence derives from a woman under 30 in good health. The CDR3 sequence: CASSQDVVSTNEKLFF. The CDR3 bases are TGCGCCAGCAGCCAAGATGTCGTGTCAACTAATGAAAAACTGTTTTTT.